A single sample gave rise to the 25 T cell receptor beta chains below, sequenced in a study of blood T cell repertoires in COVID-19. Sequencing was performed with immunoSEQ multiplex PCR; in TCRdb, only in-frame clones are kept and a portion is missing. Here the sample spans about 94,000 clones, roughly 80% being singletons. The sequenced sample was peripheral blood. The receptors were sampled from a human donor in a cohort sampled during active COVID-19.

This clone was detected only a few times. The rearrangement uses TRBV5-1 and TRBJ2-1, with 8 bases identical to TRBD1. V gave up 2 bases and J gave up 7 bases; unmatched junction bases: 5. This CDR3 contains 14 residues. Germline assignment: CDR1 SGHRS and CDR2 YFSETQ. The CDR3 here is CASSFGQGGNEQFF. The DNA of the CDR3 is TGCGCCAGCAGCTTCGGACAGGGCGGTAATGAGCAGTTCTTC. The full variable domain, with the rest looked up from reference TRBV5-1 and TRBJ2-1, is KAGVTQTPRYLIKTRGQQVTLSCSPISGHRSVSWYQQTPGQGLQFLFEYFSETQRNKGNFPGRFSGRQFSNSRSEMNVSTLELGDSALYLCASSFGQGGNEQFFGPGTRLTVL.

V and J are TRBV28 and TRBJ2-3, with 8 positions matching TRBD2. V trimming: 4 bases; J trimming: 2 bases; junction bases outside the gene matches: 5. Germline V CDR1 and CDR2: MDHEN, SYDVKM. The CDR3 consists of 15 residues. The CDR3 loop reads CASSSRGGYTDTQYF. The DNA of the CDR3 is TGTGCCAGCAGTTCCCGGGGGGGCTACACAGATACGCAGTATTTT. The whole variable domain, remainder taken from reference TRBV28 and TRBJ2-3, is DVKVTQSSRYLVKRTGEKVFLECVQDMDHENMFWYRQDPGLGLRLIYFSYDVKMKEKGDIPEGYSVSREKKERFSLILESASTNQTSMYLCASSSRGGYTDTQYFGPGTRLTVL.

In its sample, this clone was seen a few times. The rearrangement joins TRBV24-1 to TRBJ2-3; TRBD2 agrees at 14 bases. Germline V gene sequence: CDR1 KGHDR, CDR2 SFDVKD. This CDR3 is built from 20 residues. The junction had 13 bases not matched to a gene; V was cut back by 6 bases and J by 0 bases. The CDR3 is CATSRRGSTSGRVSTDTQYF. CDR3 DNA sequence: TGTGCCACCAGTCGCAGGGGATCGACTAGCGGGAGGGTGAGCACAGATACGCAGTATTTT.

The rearrangement links TRBV1 to TRBJ2-7; the DNA was not used to check the table's D call, TRBD2. TRBV1 constitutes a pseudogene. This CDR3 has 16 amino acids. The CDR3 reads CTSSHIAGGTFDEQYF. CDR3 bases: TGCACCAGCAGCCACATAGCGGGAGGGACTTTCGACGAGCAGTACTTC.

The sample holds one count of this clone. The CDR3 DNA follows: TGTGCCAGCAGCCCGAGCACTAACTATGGCTACACCTTC. This codes for CASSPSTNYGYTF. The chain couples TRBV7-3 to TRBJ1-2; D is unresolved. Germline-derived CDR1 and CDR2 are SGHTA and FQGTGA. This CDR3 comprises 13 residues. The V and J ends lost 5 bases and 0 bases respectively, with 7 bases between them.

This clone came up once. The chain links TRBV6-5 to TRBJ1-4; D is undetermined. CDR1 and CDR2 from the germline V gene are MNHEY and SVGAGI. The V end was cut by 5 bases, the J end by 0 bases, with 7 bases between. CDR3 length: 14 residues. The CDR3 bases are TGTGCCAGCAGTCCCTATGCAACTAATGAAAAACTGTTTTTT. The encoded protein is CASSPYATNEKLFF.

J is TRBJ2-7 and V is TRBV27; TRBD2 aligns across 14 bases. Germline trimming cut 5 bases from V and 6 bases from J; bases unmatched to any gene: 6. Per germline, CDR1 MNHEY and CDR2 SMNVEV (reference sequence). This CDR3 spans 15 amino acids. CDR3 DNA: TGTGCCAGCAGTGCCAGACTAGCGGGAGGGAGCGAGCAGTACTTC. This sequence encodes CASSARLAGGSEQYF.

This clone was seen just once. J is TRBJ2-7 and V is TRBV7-8; TRBD1 agrees at 7 bases. The J segment lost 2 bases and the V segment lost 5 bases, leaving 6 bases of the junction unmatched. The CDR3 length is 14 residues. CDR1 is SGHVS, CDR2 FQNEAQ, per germline. The CDR3 reads CASSPTGAPYEQYF. CDR3 DNA sequence: TGTGCCAGCAGCCCTACAGGGGCTCCCTACGAGCAGTACTTC.

The rearrangement uses TRBV5-4 and TRBJ2-7, with D tentatively TRBD1 (5 bases). The ends were cut back, 1 base at V and 0 bases at J, with 8 bases in the middle. The CDR3 contains 14 residues. Germline V lookup: CDR1 SGHNT, CDR2 YYREEE (reference sequence). This chain's CDR3 is CASSLRTPSYEQYF. CDR3 in DNA: TGTGCCAGCAGCTTGCGGACACCCTCCTACGAGCAGTACTTC.

The V gene is TRBV27, the J gene TRBJ1-3, with D hard to call. The V gene lost 6 bases and the J gene lost 0 bases, with 9 bases spanning the gap. The CDR3 consists of 14 residues. Germline CDR1 reads MNHEY; CDR2 reads SMNVEV (reference sequence). CDR3 bases: TGTGCCAGCAGCTACAGTAGCTCTGGAAACACCATATATTTT. Its protein product is CASSYSSSGNTIYF.

V and J are TRBV3-1 (or the pseudogene TRBV3-2) and TRBJ1-6, with D unresolved. CDR1 is LGHDT, CDR2 YNNKEL, per germline (reference sequence). The CDR3 sequence is 15 residues long. The V gene lost 1 base and the J gene lost 9 bases, with 13 bases spanning the gap. As DNA, the CDR3 is TGTGCCAGCAGCCAAGCCTTGGGAGGGTCTTCACCCCTCCACTTT. The encoded protein is CASSQALGGSSPLHF.

The rearrangement joins TRBV5-1 to TRBJ2-1, with 7 bases matching TRBD2. The CDR3 sequence is 14 residues long. CDR1 is SGHRS and CDR2 is YFSETQ in the germline V gene. V lost 4 bases and J lost 6; bases outside the gene matches: 7. This chain's CDR3 is CASSTGGGANEQFF. The CDR3 DNA follows: TGCGCCAGCAGCACTGGGGGAGGGGCCAATGAGCAGTTCTTC. Filled out from reference TRBV5-1 and TRBJ2-1, the complete variable domain reads KAGVTQTPRYLIKTRGQQVTLSCSPISGHRSVSWYQQTPGQGLQFLFEYFSETQRNKGNFPGRFSGRQFSNSRSEMNVSTLELGDSALYLCASSTGGGANEQFFGPGTRLTVL.

This sequence joins TRBV18 and TRBJ1-3; TRBD1 matches 7 bases. The CDR3 runs to 16 residues. The germline V gene has CDR1 KGHSH and CDR2 LQKENI. Trimming cost V 2 bases and J 4 bases; bases outside gene matches: 8. The CDR3 sequence is CASSPRTQGPGNTIYF. The CDR3 DNA sequence: TGTGCCAGCTCACCAAGGACACAGGGGCCGGGAAACACCATATATTTT.

On this clone: Different DNA sequences within this sample yield the same CDR3. The CDR3 loop is CASSLGVGGVNEQFF. CDR3 coding DNA: TGTGCCAGCAGCTTAGGGGTGGGGGGTGTGAATGAGCAGTTCTTC. The rearrangement links TRBV7-8 to TRBJ2-1; the D gene is possibly TRBD2 (6 bases). V lost 1 base and J lost 7, with 14 bases in between. From germline, CDR1 is SGHVS and CDR2 FQNEAQ. The CDR3 has 15 amino acids.

The gene calls are TRBV9 and TRBJ2-7, with D unresolved. V lost 0 bases to trimming and J lost 7 bases, with 17 bases between them. Germline V gene lookup returns CDR1 SGDLS and CDR2 YYNGEE. The CDR3 loop spans 15 amino acids. The CDR3 loop is CASSVDNRRVGEQYF. The DNA for the CDR3 is TGTGCCAGCAGCGTAGATAATAGACGGGTCGGAGAGCAGTACTTC.

This clone was detected only once. The chain joins TRBV6-4 to TRBJ2-2; TRBD2 aligns across 11 bases. This CDR3 region has 15 residues. From germline, CDR1 is MRHNA and CDR2 SNTAGT. V gave up 3 bases and J gave up 6 bases; unmatched junction bases: 3. The CDR3, as DNA: TGTGCCAGCAGTGAAGATAGCGGGAGGGCCGGGGAGCTGTTTTTT. Translation gives CASSEDSGRAGELFF.

This clone showed up just a few times. The chain recombines TRBV24-1 with TRBJ2-7; unclear D gene. V lost 3 bases to trimming and J lost 3 bases, with 20 bases between them. The CDR3 covers 17 residues. Germline values: CDR1 KGHDR, CDR2 SFDVKD. CDR3 loop: CATSDDPWRRRFYEQYF. The CDR3 nucleotides read TGTGCCACCAGTGATGACCCTTGGCGGCGCCGTTTCTACGAGCAGTACTTC.

This clone was seen a few times. The rearrangement joins TRBV6-5 to TRBJ1-6; TRBD1 agrees at 10 bases. Germline trimming cut 6 bases from V and 7 bases from J; bases unmatched to any gene: 0. CDR1 and CDR2 (germline): MNHEY, SVGAGI. The length of the CDR3 is 13 residues. CDR3 loop: CASRGQGNSPLHF. DNA for the CDR3: TGTGCCAGCAGGGGACAGGGGAATTCACCCCTCCACTTT.

The rearrangement links TRBV20-1 to TRBJ2-7, with 11 bases matching TRBD2. The CDR3 has 17 residues. Germline V gene lookup returns CDR1 DFQATT and CDR2 SNEGSKA (reference sequence). Losses at the gene ends were 3 bases for V and 4 bases for J; bases not matched to a gene: 14. The CDR3 reads CSASSGASGRSRYEQYF. In nucleotides, the CDR3 is TGCAGTGCTAGTTCAGGTGCTAGCGGGAGGTCTAGGTACGAGCAGTACTTC.

The V call is TRBV10-3, the J call TRBJ1-2; TRBD1 matches at 9 bases. The CDR3 contains 15 residues. CDR1 and CDR2 from the germline V gene are ENHRY and SYGVKD. The J segment lost 8 bases and the V segment lost 3 bases, leaving 10 bases of the junction unmatched. CDR3 residues: CAISDLWTGARGYTF. The CDR3 DNA sequence: TGTGCCATCAGTGATTTGTGGACAGGGGCCAGGGGCTACACCTTC.

The gene calls are TRBV5-1 and TRBJ1-4; perhaps TRBD1 as D (6 bases). Germline V gene data show CDR1 as SGHRS and CDR2 as YFSETQ. The CDR3 length is 16 residues. V lost 3 bases, J lost 10 bases, and 22 bases lay in between. The CDR3 DNA reads as TGCGCCAGCAGCTCAGAGCCCAGGGGAAATCGAGGAAAACTGTTTTTT. Its translation is CASSSEPRGNRGKLFF.

The V and J genes are TRBV24-1 and TRBJ2-7; 10 bases are a match to TRBD1. The trim removed 5 bases at V and 4 bases at J, leaving 10 bases unmatched. CDR1 and CDR2 (germline): KGHDR, SFDVKD. The CDR3 consists of 16 residues. The CDR3 spells CATSVQGQGGRYEQYF. The CDR3 nucleotides are TGTGCCACCAGTGTCCAAGGACAGGGGGGGCGGTACGAGCAGTACTTC.

In DNA form, the CDR3 reads TGTGCCAGCAGTTTGCAGGGCGAGCAGTACTTC. It is translated as CASSLQGEQYF. V usage is TRBV28 and J usage is TRBJ2-7, with D tentatively TRBD1 (5 bases). CDR3 length equals 11 residues. Germline values: CDR1 MDHEN, CDR2 SYDVKM. Trimming removed 3 bases from V and 6 bases from J, with 6 bases in between.

The chain combines TRBV28 with TRBJ1-6, with 10 bases that match TRBD1. CDR1 MDHEN and CDR2 SYDVKM come from the germline V gene. Unmatched junction bases numbered 8, after V lost 5 bases and J lost 10 bases. The CDR3 is 15 residues long. The CDR3 sequence is CASSGSGTGESPLHF. CDR3 coding DNA: TGTGCCAGCAGTGGGTCCGGGACAGGGGAGTCACCCCTCCACTTT. The whole variable domain, filled in from reference TRBV28 and TRBJ1-6, reads DVKVTQSSRYLVKRTGEKVFLECVQDMDHENMFWYRQDPGLGLRLIYFSYDVKMKEKGDIPEGYSVSREKKERFSLILESASTNQTSMYLCASSGSGTGESPLHFGNGTRLTVT.

The chain employs TRBV28 and TRBJ2-7; a possible D gene is TRBD1 (5 bases). CDR3 length: 12 residues. V gave up 4 bases and J gave up 1 base, with 5 bases separating them. CDR1 is MDHEN, CDR2 SYDVKM, per germline. The DNA of the CDR3 is TGTGCCAGCAGTTACAGGTCCTACGAGCAGTACTTC. This translates into CASSYRSYEQYF.